A single sample gave rise to the 17 T cell receptor beta chains below, sequenced in a study of blood T cell repertoires in COVID-19. Clones were read by immunoSEQ multiplex PCR, and TCRdb kept only the in-frame ones, dropping some. This table holds roughly 250,000 clones, around 90% found once. The sequenced sample was PBMCs or T cells enriched from blood (not recorded which). The receptors were sampled from a woman in her thirties or forties with acute COVID-19.

CDR3 in amino acids: CASSLPQGGGYTF. For the CDR3, the DNA is TGCGCCAGCAGCTTGCCGCAGGGGGGTGGCTACACCTTC. This chain connects TRBV5-1 to TRBJ1-2, with TRBD1 matching over 7 bases. The CDR3 has 13 residues. Losses at the gene ends were 1 base for V and 7 bases for J; bases not matched to a gene: 4. Germline-derived CDR1 and CDR2 are SGHRS and YFSETQ.

The chain links TRBV28 to TRBJ2-1, with 9 bases lining up with TRBD1. V shed 5 bases, J shed 8 bases, and the junction held 7 bases outside the gene matches. CDR1 MDHEN and CDR2 SYDVKM come from the germline V gene. CDR3 length: 14 residues. The CDR3 region is CASSAGQGFDEQFF. The CDR3 DNA reads as TGTGCCAGCAGTGCGGGACAGGGTTTCGATGAGCAGTTCTTC.

V gene TRBV7-8 combines with J gene TRBJ1-2; 7 bases align to TRBD1. CDR3 length: 17 residues. The junction had 11 bases not matched to a gene; V was cut back by 1 base and J by 3 bases. CDR1 and CDR2 from the germline V gene are SGHVS and FQNEAQ. The CDR3, as DNA: TGTGCCAGCAGCTTAGGGACTGTTCAGGGGGTGGACTATGGCTACACCTTC. This encodes CASSLGTVQGVDYGYTF.

This chain connects TRBV4-2 to TRBJ1-3; D perhaps matches TRBD1 (5 bases). Germline V gene sequence: CDR1 LGHNA, CDR2 YNFKEQ. Trimming took off 4 bases at V and 4 bases at J, with 20 bases between the two ends. The CDR3 loop spans 17 amino acids. The CDR3 region is CASSRRQTTDLGNTIYF. CDR3 nucleotides: TGTGCCAGCAGCCGAAGACAGACAACCGACCTAGGAAACACCATATATTTT.

The gene calls are TRBV6-5 and TRBJ2-3; 8 bases align to TRBD2. This CDR3 contains 14 residues. Losses at the gene ends were 2 bases for V and 4 bases for J; bases not matched to a gene: 2. In germline, CDR1 is MNHEY, CDR2 SVGAGI. CDR3 sequence (DNA): TGTGCCAGCAGTTACCGGGAGGGCCCAGATACGCAGTATTTT. It encodes CASSYREGPDTQYF.

The chain recombines TRBV5-1 with TRBJ1-2; TRBD1 aligns across 8 bases. V lost 4 bases to trimming and J lost 6 bases; unmatched junction nucleotides: 5. The V gene's germline CDR1 is SGHRS and CDR2 YFSETQ. The CDR3 covers 13 residues. The CDR3 is CASSPDRADGYTF. CDR3 sequence (DNA): TGCGCCAGCAGCCCGGACAGGGCCGATGGCTACACCTTC.

The rearrangement joins TRBV5-6 to TRBJ1-2; maybe TRBD1 (5 bases). V was clipped by 4 bases and J by 4 bases, with 14 bases between them. Germline V gives CDR1 SGHDT, CDR2 YYEEEE. The CDR3 extends over 14 amino acids. CDR3 sequence reads: CASSGFGRAYGYTF. The DNA of the CDR3 is TGTGCCAGCAGCGGGTTCGGCAGGGCCTATGGCTACACCTTC. The full variable domain, in which reference TRBV5-6 and TRBJ1-2 provide the parts outside the CDR3, is DAGVTQSPTHLIKTRGQQVTLRCSPKSGHDTVSWYQQALGQGPQFIFQYYEEEERQRGNFPDRFSGHQFPNYSSELNVNALLLGDSALYLCASSGFGRAYGYTFGSGTRLTVV.

This chain connects TRBV6-5 to TRBJ2-7; 8 bases are shared with TRBD1. The trim removed 9 bases at V and 3 bases at J, leaving 10 bases unmatched. Germline CDR1 MNHEY, CDR2 SVGAGI. The CDR3 has 14 residues. CDR3 nucleotides: TGTGCCAGTACACCCCGGACAGGGAGCTACGAGCAGTACTTC. Translation gives CASTPRTGSYEQYF.

This chain connects TRBV7-9 to TRBJ2-3; 15 bases fit TRBD2. CDR1 and CDR2 from the germline V gene are SEHNR and FQNEAQ (reference sequence). The CDR3 is 16 residues long. J lost 3 bases, V lost 4 bases, and 2 bases had no gene match. The CDR3 DNA sequence: TGTGCCAGCAGCTGGGGACTAGCGGGAGGTACAGATACGCAGTATTTT. Protein sequence: CASSWGLAGGTDTQYF.

V is TRBV5-1 and J is TRBJ1-1, with D perhaps matching TRBD1 (5 bases). The CDR3 is 15 residues long. CDR1 and CDR2 from the germline V gene are SGHRS and YFSETQ. With 0 bases removed from V and 0 bases from J, the gap between germline ends came to 9 bases. CDR3 sequence reads: CASSLVTGMNTEAFF. In DNA form, the CDR3 reads TGCGCCAGCAGCTTGGTAACAGGTATGAACACTGAAGCTTTCTTT.

The genes are TRBV2 and TRBJ2-1; TRBD2 is a possible D gene (5 bases). Trimming pared 7 bases from V and 0 bases from J, leaving 10 bases between. Germline values: CDR1 SNHLY, CDR2 FYNNEI. This CDR3 contains 14 residues. The CDR3 reads CASMGGFSYNEQFF. CDR3 sequence (DNA): TGTGCCAGCATGGGCGGGTTCTCCTACAATGAGCAGTTCTTC.

V usage is TRBV19 and J usage is TRBJ1-2; TRBD1 agrees at 9 bases. Losses at the gene ends were 4 bases for V and 2 bases for J; bases not matched to a gene: 8. The CDR3 loop spans 16 amino acids. Germline assignment: CDR1 LNHDA and CDR2 SQIVND (reference sequence). The CDR3 nucleotides are TGTGCCAGTAGTACCCGGGACAGGGTTTCCAACTATGGCTACACCTTC. This gives the protein CASSTRDRVSNYGYTF.

V is TRBV11-3 and J is TRBJ2-7, with 8 bases that match TRBD1. Germline CDR1 SGHNT, CDR2 YENEEA. Unmatched junction bases numbered 7, after V lost 5 bases and J lost 10 bases. The CDR3 totals 12 residues. In nucleotides, the CDR3 is TGTGCCAGCAGCCATCCAGGGGGCTTACAGTACTTC. Its translation is CASSHPGGLQYF.

The chain links TRBV28 to TRBJ1-2, with 11 bases matching TRBD1. This CDR3 region has 14 residues. Looked up from germline, CDR1 is MDHEN and CDR2 is SYDVKM. V trimming: 8 bases; J trimming: 7 bases; junction bases outside the gene matches: 9. CDR3 amino acids: CASSDGQGARGYTF. The CDR3 DNA is TGTGCCAGCTCAGACGGACAGGGGGCGCGTGGCTACACCTTC.

The chain combines TRBV7-3 with TRBJ2-7; D is undetermined. Trimming stripped 5 bases from V and 5 bases from J, with 19 bases between. There are 15 residues in the CDR3. Germline V gives CDR1 SGHTA, CDR2 FQGTGA. The CDR3: CASSPPRQVFHEQYF. The CDR3 nucleotides are TGTGCCAGCAGCCCCCCAAGGCAGGTCTTCCACGAGCAGTACTTC.

The genes are TRBV9 and TRBJ1-1; no firm D call. The germline V gene has CDR1 SGDLS and CDR2 YYNGEE. The CDR3 totals 13 residues. V was cut by 1 base and J by 4 bases, with 8 bases left in between. This chain's CDR3 is CASSVSSVTEAFF. DNA for the CDR3: TGTGCCAGCAGCGTAAGTAGTGTCACTGAAGCTTTCTTT.

This chain connects TRBV28 to TRBJ2-6, with D perhaps TRBD2 (6 bases). V was clipped by 6 bases and J by 2 bases, with 11 bases between them. CDR1 MDHEN and CDR2 SYDVKM come from the germline V gene. This CDR3 comprises 15 residues. CDR3 nucleotides: TGTGCCAGCAGCAATGGAGGGACTGGGGCCAACGTCCTGACTTTC. Its translation is CASSNGGTGANVLTF.